This T cell receptor (beta chain) originates from a study of T cells in Graves' hyperthyroidism and ophthalmopathy. Study-wide background: Peripheral blood was taken when the disease was first diagnosed, before any treatment began.

Regions amplified from RNA transcripts were the TCR beta CDR3 regions. A set of HTBI primers served as the primers for a first-round RT-PCR of the TCR CDR3. MiXCR was run by TCRdb on the multiplex PCR reads, yielding one entry per CDR3 protein. The sample contains more than 300,000 distinct CDR3 sequences, roughly 17% of which appear only once. The hyperthyroidism was newly diagnosed and had lasted under 2 months; the patients were aged 18 to 65. The study left out patients who had uncontrolled infection, other autoimmune disease, pregnancy or lactation. First hyperthyroidism diagnosis is when the blood sample was obtained, before any ophthalmopathy symptoms. The table lists this clonotype with many counts. The CDR3 runs 16 residues. Germline values: CDR1 SGHTA, CDR2 FQGNSA. V shed 1 base and J 1 base; nucleotides not matched to a gene: 4.

This chain joins TRBV7-2 and TRBJ2-5; 9 nucleotides match TRBD2. This receptor was obtained from a woman aged 30 to 39 with Graves' hyperthyroidism that later progressed to Graves' ophthalmopathy. Source material: blood. CDR3 nucleotides: TGTGCCAGCAGCTTAGGTCCACTAGCGGGCCAAGAGACCCAGTACTTC. Translated, it gives CASSLGPLAGQETQYF.